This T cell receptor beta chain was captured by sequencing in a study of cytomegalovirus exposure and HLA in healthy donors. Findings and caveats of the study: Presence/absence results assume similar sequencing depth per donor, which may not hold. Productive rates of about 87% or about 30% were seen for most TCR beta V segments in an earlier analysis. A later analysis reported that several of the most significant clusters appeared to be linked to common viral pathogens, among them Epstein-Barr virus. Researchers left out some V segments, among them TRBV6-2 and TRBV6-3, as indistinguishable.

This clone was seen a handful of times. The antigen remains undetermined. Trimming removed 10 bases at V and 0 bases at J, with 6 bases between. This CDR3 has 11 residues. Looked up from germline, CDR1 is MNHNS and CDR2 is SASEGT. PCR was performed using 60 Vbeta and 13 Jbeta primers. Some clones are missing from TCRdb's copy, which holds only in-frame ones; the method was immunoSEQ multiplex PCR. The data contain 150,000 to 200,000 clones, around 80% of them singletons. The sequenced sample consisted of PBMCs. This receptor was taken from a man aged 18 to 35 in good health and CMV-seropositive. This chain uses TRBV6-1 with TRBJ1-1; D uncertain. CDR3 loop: CATLLNTEAFF. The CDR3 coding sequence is TGTGCCACCCTATTGAACACTGAAGCTTTCTTT.